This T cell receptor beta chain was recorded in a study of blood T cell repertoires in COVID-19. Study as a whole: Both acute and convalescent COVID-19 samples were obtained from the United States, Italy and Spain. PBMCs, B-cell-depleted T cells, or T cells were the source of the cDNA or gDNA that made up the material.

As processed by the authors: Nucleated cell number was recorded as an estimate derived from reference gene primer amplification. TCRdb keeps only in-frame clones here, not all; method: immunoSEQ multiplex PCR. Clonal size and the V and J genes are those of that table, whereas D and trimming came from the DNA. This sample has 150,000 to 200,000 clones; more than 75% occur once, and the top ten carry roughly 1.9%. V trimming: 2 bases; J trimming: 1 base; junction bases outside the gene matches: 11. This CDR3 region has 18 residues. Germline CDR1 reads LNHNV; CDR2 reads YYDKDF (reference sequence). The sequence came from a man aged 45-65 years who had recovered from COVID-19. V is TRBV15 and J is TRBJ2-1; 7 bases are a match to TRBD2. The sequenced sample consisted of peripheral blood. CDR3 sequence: CATSRPSGKALSYNEQFF. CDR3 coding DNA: TGTGCCACCAGCAGACCCAGCGGGAAGGCACTGTCCTACAATGAGCAGTTCTTC.